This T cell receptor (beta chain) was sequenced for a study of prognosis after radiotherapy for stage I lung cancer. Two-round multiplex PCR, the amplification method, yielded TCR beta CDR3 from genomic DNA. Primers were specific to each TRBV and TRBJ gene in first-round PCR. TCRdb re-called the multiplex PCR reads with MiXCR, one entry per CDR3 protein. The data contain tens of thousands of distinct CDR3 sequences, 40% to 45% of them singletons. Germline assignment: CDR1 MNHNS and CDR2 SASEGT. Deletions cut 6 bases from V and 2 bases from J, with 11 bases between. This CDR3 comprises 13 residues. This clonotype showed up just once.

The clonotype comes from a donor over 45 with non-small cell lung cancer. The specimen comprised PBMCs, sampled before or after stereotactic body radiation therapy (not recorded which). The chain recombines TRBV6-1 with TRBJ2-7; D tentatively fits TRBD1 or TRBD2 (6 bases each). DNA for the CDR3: TGTGCCAGCAGAGACAGGACTACCTACGAGCAGTACTTC. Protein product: CASRDRTTYEQYF.